A selection of T cell receptor beta chains follows, all from one sample in a study of blood T cell repertoires in COVID-19. Produced via immunoSEQ multiplex PCR; TCRdb's table is partial and in-frame only. The repertoire consists of over 85,000 clones, with approximately 86% occurring once and the leading ten covering roughly 20%. The sample consisted of peripheral blood. All receptors derive from a woman over 75 with acute or convalescent COVID-19. Both conserved end residues are part of each CDR3. Each record gives: V gene, D gene, clone size, J gene, CDR3 DNA, CDR3 protein. The D gene is left open where the match is weak. Size is stated for part of the rows, as once, few or many counts, or as a class when the clone is expanded.

V gene: TRBV6-1; D gene: -; clone size: -; J gene: TRBJ1-2; CDR3 DNA: TGTGCCAGCAGTGAAGTGGTAAAGAGGGGCTACACCTTC; CDR3 protein: CASSEVVKRGYTF
V gene: TRBV7-9; D gene: -; clone size: -; J gene: TRBJ1-6; CDR3 DNA: TGTGCCAGCAGCTTAAACCAGAATTCACCCCTCCACTTT; CDR3 protein: CASSLNQNSPLHF
V gene: TRBV10-3; D gene: TRBD1; clone size: -; J gene: TRBJ2-5; CDR3 DNA: TGTGCCATCAGGCCCGGGACAGGGCAGGAGACCCAGTACTTC; CDR3 protein: CAIRPGTGQETQYF
V gene: TRBV5-1; D gene: -; clone size: -; J gene: TRBJ1-2; CDR3 DNA: TGCGCCAGCAGCTTGTCTGGGCACCCTGCAGGGTATGGCTACACCTTC; CDR3 protein: CASSLSGHPAGYGYTF
V gene: TRBV28; D gene: TRBD2; clone size: few; J gene: TRBJ2-5; CDR3 DNA: TGTGCCAGCAGTTTAAGTCTAGCGGGGGGGCTCCCGAAGACCCAGTACTTC; CDR3 protein: CASSLSLAGGLPKTQYF
V gene: TRBV7-9; D gene: -; clone size: once; J gene: TRBJ2-1; CDR3 DNA: TGTGCCAGCAGCATACAGACAAAATTCCAGTTCTTC; CDR3 protein: CASSIQTKFQFF
V gene: TRBV11-3; D gene: -; clone size: -; J gene: TRBJ2-3; CDR3 DNA: TGTGCCAGCAGCTCAAGACGACAGACAGATACGCAGTATTTT; CDR3 protein: CASSSRRQTDTQYF
V gene: TRBV4-2; D gene: -; clone size: -; J gene: TRBJ1-6; CDR3 DNA: TGTGCCAGCAGCCAGGTCTCCCCGGGGGATTCACCCCTCCACTTT; CDR3 protein: CASSQVSPGDSPLHF
V gene: TRBV5-5; D gene: -; clone size: -; J gene: TRBJ1-6; CDR3 DNA: TGTGCCAGCAGTTCAGGACAGTTAAATAATTCACCCCTCCACTTT; CDR3 protein: CASSSGQLNNSPLHF
V gene: TRBV9; D gene: TRBD1; clone size: -; J gene: TRBJ2-2; CDR3 DNA: TGTGCCAGCAGCCCCAGCACAGGGGACACCGGGGAGCTGTTTTTT; CDR3 protein: CASSPSTGDTGELFF
V gene: TRBV7-9; D gene: TRBD1; clone size: -; J gene: TRBJ1-1; CDR3 DNA: TGTGCCAGCAGCCCCGGGACAGGGCTGGGCACTGAAGCTTTCTTT; CDR3 protein: CASSPGTGLGTEAFF
V gene: TRBV5-1; D gene: TRBD1; clone size: -; J gene: TRBJ2-7; CDR3 DNA: TGCGCCAGCAGCATTGCACTTGGTTCCGGGACAGGAGGGATCCCACAAAAATACGAGCAGTACTTC; CDR3 protein: CASSIALGSGTGGIPQKYEQYF
V gene: TRBV10-3; D gene: -; clone size: -; J gene: TRBJ2-7; CDR3 DNA: TGTGCCATCAGTGCGGAGACCCACTACGAGCAGTACTTC; CDR3 protein: CAISAETHYEQYF
V gene: TRBV10-2; D gene: -; clone size: -; J gene: TRBJ1-1; CDR3 DNA: TGCGCCAGCAGTGAGTCTCAGGGGAACACTGAAGCTTTCTTT; CDR3 protein: CASSESQGNTEAFF
V gene: TRBV19; D gene: -; clone size: -; J gene: TRBJ2-2; CDR3 DNA: TGTGCCAGTAGTGGCCAGCCATTAGGACTCCGCGGGGAGCTGTTTTTT; CDR3 protein: CASSGQPLGLRGELFF
V gene: TRBV5-1; D gene: TRBD1; clone size: once; J gene: TRBJ2-7; CDR3 DNA: TGCGCCAGCAGCCCGGGGACAGGGGGAACCTACGAGCAGTACTTC; CDR3 protein: CASSPGTGGTYEQYF
V gene: TRBV6-6; D gene: -; clone size: -; J gene: TRBJ1-2; CDR3 DNA: TGTGCCAGCAGCCAATATCACTCCGGGGGTATCTATGGCTACACCTTC; CDR3 protein: CASSQYHSGGIYGYTF
V gene: TRBV10-3; D gene: -; clone size: -; J gene: TRBJ1-1; CDR3 DNA: TGTGCCATCAGGGCGGGGACGGCGAACACTGAAGCTTTCTTT; CDR3 protein: CAIRAGTANTEAFF
V gene: TRBV19; D gene: -; clone size: -; J gene: TRBJ1-1; CDR3 DNA: TGTGCCAGTAGGACCCTAGCGCGGAACACTGAAGCTTTCTTT; CDR3 protein: CASRTLARNTEAFF
V gene: TRBV18; D gene: TRBD2; clone size: -; J gene: TRBJ2-3; CDR3 DNA: TGTGCCAGCTCTTTCCTAGCGGGGGCCCAAGATACGCAGTATTTT; CDR3 protein: CASSFLAGAQDTQYF
V gene: TRBV7-9; D gene: -; clone size: -; J gene: TRBJ2-1; CDR3 DNA: TGTGCCAGCAGCTTAGCAGGGACACACAATGAGCAGTTCTTC; CDR3 protein: CASSLAGTHNEQFF
V gene: TRBV5-6; D gene: -; clone size: few; J gene: TRBJ1-5; CDR3 DNA: TGTGCCAGCAGCTTGACCTATAGCAATCAGCCCCAGCATTTT; CDR3 protein: CASSLTYSNQPQHF
V gene: TRBV4-1; D gene: TRBD2; clone size: -; J gene: TRBJ2-7; CDR3 DNA: TGCGCCAGCAGCCGAGGACTAGCGGGGGTCTACGAGCAGTACTTC; CDR3 protein: CASSRGLAGVYEQYF